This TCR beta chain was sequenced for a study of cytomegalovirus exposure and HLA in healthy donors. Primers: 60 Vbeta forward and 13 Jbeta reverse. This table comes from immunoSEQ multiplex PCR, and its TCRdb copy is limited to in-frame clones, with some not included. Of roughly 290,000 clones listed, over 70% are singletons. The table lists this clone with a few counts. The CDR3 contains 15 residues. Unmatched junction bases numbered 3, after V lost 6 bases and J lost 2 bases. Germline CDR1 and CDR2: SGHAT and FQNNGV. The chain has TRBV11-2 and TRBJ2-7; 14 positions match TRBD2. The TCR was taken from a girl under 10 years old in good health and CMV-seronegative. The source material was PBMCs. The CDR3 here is CASSQGLAGAYEQYF. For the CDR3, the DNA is TGTGCCAGCAGTCAGGGACTAGCGGGGGCCTACGAGCAGTACTTC.